This TCR beta chain stems from a study of cytomegalovirus exposure and HLA in healthy donors. PCR employed 60 Vbeta and 13 Jbeta primers. The repertoire was sequenced with immunoSEQ multiplex PCR; TCRdb's copy has only in-frame clones and lacks some. Among about 200,000 clones, 79% were seen once, and the ten largest hold 1.7%. Trimming cost V 11 bases and J 6 bases; bases outside gene matches: 5. There are 11 residues in the CDR3. Germline loops: CDR1 MNHNS, CDR2 SASEGT. The specimen was PBMCs. The V and J genes are TRBV6-1 and TRBJ2-5; 8 bases align to TRBD1. The receptor was derived from a man aged 50 to 60 in good health and CMV-seronegative. As DNA, the CDR3 is TGTGCCGGCACAGGGGGTCAGACCCAGTACTTC. This codes for CAGTGGQTQYF.